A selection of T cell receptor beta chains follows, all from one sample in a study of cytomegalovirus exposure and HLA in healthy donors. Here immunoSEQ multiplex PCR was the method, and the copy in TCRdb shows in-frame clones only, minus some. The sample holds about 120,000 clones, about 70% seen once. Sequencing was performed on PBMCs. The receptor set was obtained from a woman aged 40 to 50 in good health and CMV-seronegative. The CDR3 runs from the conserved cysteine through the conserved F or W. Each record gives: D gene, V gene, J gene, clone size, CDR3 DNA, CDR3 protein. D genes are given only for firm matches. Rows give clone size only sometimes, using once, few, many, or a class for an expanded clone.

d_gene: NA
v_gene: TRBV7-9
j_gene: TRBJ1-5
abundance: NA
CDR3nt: TGTTCCAGCAGCTTCCCGGATCAGCCCCAGCATTTT
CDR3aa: CSSSFPDQPQHF

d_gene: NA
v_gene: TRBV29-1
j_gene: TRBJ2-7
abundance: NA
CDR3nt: TGCACCGTTGGGCAGACTATCTACGAGCAGTACTTC
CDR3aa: CTVGQTIYEQYF

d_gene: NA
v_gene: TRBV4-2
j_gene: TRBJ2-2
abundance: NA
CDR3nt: TGTGCCAGCAGCCAAGAGGGCCCCGCCGTTGGGACCGGGGAGCTGTTTTTT
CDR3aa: CASSQEGPAVGTGELFF

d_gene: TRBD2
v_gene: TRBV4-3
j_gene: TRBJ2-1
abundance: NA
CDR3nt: TGCGCCAGCAGCCAAGATCCATCCGGGGGGATCGGGTCCTACAATGAGCAGTTCTTC
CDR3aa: CASSQDPSGGIGSYNEQFF

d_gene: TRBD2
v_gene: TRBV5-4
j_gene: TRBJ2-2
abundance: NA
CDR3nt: TGTGCCAGCAGCTTGGGGACTAGCGGGATACGTGCCGGGGAGCTGTTTTTT
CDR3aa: CASSLGTSGIRAGELFF

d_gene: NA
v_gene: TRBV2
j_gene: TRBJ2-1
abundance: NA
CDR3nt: TGTGCCAGCAGTGAGGCTAGCGCCCGGGGAACAAATGAGCAGTTCTTC
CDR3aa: CASSEASARGTNEQFF

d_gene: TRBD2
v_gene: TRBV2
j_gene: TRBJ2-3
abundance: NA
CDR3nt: TGTGCCAGCAGGGCTAGCGGGGCCCACACAGATACGCAGTATTTT
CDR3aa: CASRASGAHTDTQYF

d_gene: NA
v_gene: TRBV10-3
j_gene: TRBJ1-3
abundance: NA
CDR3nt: TGTGCCATCAGTGAGTCTGAGACAGCCGGAAACACCATATATTTT
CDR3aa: CAISESETAGNTIYF

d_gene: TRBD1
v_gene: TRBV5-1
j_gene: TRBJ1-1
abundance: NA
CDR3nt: TGCGCCAGCAGCTTGGCGGGACAGATGGTAGGTGAAGCTTTCTTT
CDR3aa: CASSLAGQMVGEAFF

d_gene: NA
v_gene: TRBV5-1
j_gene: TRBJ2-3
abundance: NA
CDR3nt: TGCGCCAGCAGCTTCAGAGGCGGGGAGGATACGCAGTATTTT
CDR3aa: CASSFRGGEDTQYF

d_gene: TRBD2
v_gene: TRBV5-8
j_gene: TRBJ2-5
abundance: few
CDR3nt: TGTGCCAGCAGCTTGGGGCTAGCGGGGGAGGAGACCCAGTACTTC
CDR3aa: CASSLGLAGEETQYF

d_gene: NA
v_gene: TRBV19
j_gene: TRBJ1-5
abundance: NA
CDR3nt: TGTGCCAGTAGTATACAGGGAGGGCAGCCCCAGCATTTT
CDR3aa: CASSIQGGQPQHF

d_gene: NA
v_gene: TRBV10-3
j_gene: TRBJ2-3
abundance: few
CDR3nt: TGTGCCATCAGTGTGCAGATTCCAGATACGCAGTATTTT
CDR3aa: CAISVQIPDTQYF

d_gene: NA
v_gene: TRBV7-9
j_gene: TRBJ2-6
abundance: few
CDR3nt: TGTGCCAGCAGCTTGCCGACGGGTCGGAGCTCTGGGGCCAACGTCCTGACTTTC
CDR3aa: CASSLPTGRSSGANVLTF

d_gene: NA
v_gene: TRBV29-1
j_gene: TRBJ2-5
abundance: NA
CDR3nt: TGCAGCGTTGAAGGAGGGTCGGGGTCCCAAGAGACCCAGTACTTC
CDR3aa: CSVEGGSGSQETQYF

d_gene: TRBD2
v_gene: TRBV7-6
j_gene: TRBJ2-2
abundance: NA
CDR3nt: TGTGCCAGCAGCTTAGTAACACTAGCGGGGAACGCCGGGGAGCTGTTTTTT
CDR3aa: CASSLVTLAGNAGELFF

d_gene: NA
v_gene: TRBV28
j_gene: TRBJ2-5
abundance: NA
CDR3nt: TGTGCCAGCAGTTACGGGACAAGGGAGACCCAGTACTTC
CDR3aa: CASSYGTRETQYF

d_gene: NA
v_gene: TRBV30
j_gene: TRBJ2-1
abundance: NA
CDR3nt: TGTGCCTGGAGTATTAGCGGCTACAATGAGCAGTTCTTC
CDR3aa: CAWSISGYNEQFF

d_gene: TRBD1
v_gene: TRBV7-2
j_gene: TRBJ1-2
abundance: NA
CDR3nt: TGTGCCAGCAGCTTTGACCCAGGGGGGTATAACTATGGCTACACCTTC
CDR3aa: CASSFDPGGYNYGYTF

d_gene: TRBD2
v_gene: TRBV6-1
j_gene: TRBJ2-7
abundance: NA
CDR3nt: TGTGCCAGCAGTACAGGACTAGGAATCGGCGACGAGCAGTACTTC
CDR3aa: CASSTGLGIGDEQYF

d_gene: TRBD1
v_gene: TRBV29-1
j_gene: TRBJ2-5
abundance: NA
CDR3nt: TGCAGCGTTTTCACAGGGGGCTGGGAGACCCAGTACTTC
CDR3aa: CSVFTGGWETQYF

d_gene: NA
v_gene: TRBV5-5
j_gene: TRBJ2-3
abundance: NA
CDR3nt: TGTGCCAGCAGCTTGGACGCGCTGTTGGAGTATTTT
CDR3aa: CASSLDALLEYF

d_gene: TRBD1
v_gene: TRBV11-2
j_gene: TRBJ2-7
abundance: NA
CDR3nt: TGTGCCAGCAGCCCAATAAAAAGGCAGGGGGCCTACGAGCAGTACTTC
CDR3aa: CASSPIKRQGAYEQYF

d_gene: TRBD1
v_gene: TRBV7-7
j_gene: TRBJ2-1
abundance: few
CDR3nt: TGTGCCAGCAGCTTGGGACAGAACAATGAGCAGTTCTTC
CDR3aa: CASSLGQNNEQFF

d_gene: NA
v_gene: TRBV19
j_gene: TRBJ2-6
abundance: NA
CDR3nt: TGTGCCAGTAAAAGCGCCGGGGTCCCCTCTGGGGCCAACGTCCTGACTTTC
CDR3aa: CASKSAGVPSGANVLTF